This TCR beta chain was identified during a study of T-cell memory formation after mild COVID-19. The germline gives CDR1 KGHSH, CDR2 LQKENI. V lost 0 bases, J lost 6 bases, and 9 bases lay in between. The CDR3 is made up of 13 amino acids. TCRdb ran MiXCR on the 5' RACE reads and lists one entry per CDR3 protein. The sample has some 190,000 distinct CDR3 sequences; around 16% are singletons. The sample consisted of PBMCs or a T cell subset sorted from them (not recorded which). This TCR derives from an adult woman who had mild COVID-19 (a few samples of this study predate the infection). Cell type and time point are not known. The chain recombines TRBV18 with TRBJ2-7, with a tentative D call TRBD2 (7 bases). The CDR3 DNA reads TGTGCCAGCTCACCACCGGGGGGGGCCGAGCAGTACTTC. Protein product: CASSPPGGAEQYF.